The rows below give T cell receptor beta chains drawn from one sample of a study of blood T cell repertoires in COVID-19. Only in-frame clones appear in the TCRdb table, and some are missing; sequencing was by immunoSEQ multiplex PCR. The repertoire holds about 210,000 clones, with about 80% as singletons. Sequencing used peripheral blood. The receptors derive from a man between 60 and 75 years old with acute or convalescent COVID-19. The CDR3 runs from the conserved cysteine through the conserved F or W. D genes are given only for firm matches. Expanded clones are given a class, and other clones once, few, many or no size at all.

TRBD1	TRBV6-2/TRBV6-3	TRBJ1-1	NA	CASSYRTGGVNTEAFF	TGTGCCAGCAGTTACCGAACAGGGGGCGTCAACACTGAAGCTTTCTTT
TRBD1	TRBV30	TRBJ1-4	NA	CAWSVRQGGEKLFF	TGTGCCTGGAGTGTAAGACAGGGTGGTGAAAAACTGTTTTTT
TRBD1	TRBV3-1/TRBV3-2	TRBJ2-1	once	CASSQDETGVDEQFF	TGTGCCAGCAGCCAAGATGAGACAGGGGTGGATGAGCAGTTCTTC
TRBD2	TRBV19	TRBJ2-1	NA	CASSMRTSGIYNEQFF	TGTGCCAGTAGTATGAGGACTAGCGGGATCTACAATGAGCAGTTCTTC
TRBD2	TRBV6-5	TRBJ2-3	NA	CASSFLAGELDTQYF	TGTGCCAGCAGTTTCCTAGCGGGAGAGCTGGATACGCAGTATTTT
TRBD1	TRBV2	TRBJ1-5	medium-sized	CASKTGLSNQPQHF	TGTGCCAGCAAGACAGGGCTTAGCAATCAGCCCCAGCATTTT
TRBD1	TRBV2	TRBJ1-4	many	CASQGAGEKLFF	TGTGCCAGCCAGGGGGCGGGTGAAAAACTGTTTTTT
TRBD2	TRBV7-2	TRBJ2-1	once	CASSPGLAEVEQFF	TGTGCCAGCAGCCCGGGACTAGCGGAGGTTGAGCAGTTCTTC
NA	TRBV30	TRBJ1-1	NA	CAWISGLGKHTEAFF	TGTGCCTGGATATCCGGACTGGGGAAACACACTGAAGCTTTCTTT
TRBD2	TRBV11-2	TRBJ2-2	once	CASRAAGLAGSLGLFF	TGTGCCAGCAGAGCTGCGGGACTAGCGGGGAGCCTAGGGCTGTTTTTT
NA	TRBV5-1	TRBJ1-1	NA	CASSLASMNTEAFF	TGCGCCAGCAGCTTGGCCAGTATGAACACTGAAGCTTTCTTT
TRBD2	TRBV6-4	TRBJ2-7	NA	CARRTISGSHEQYF	TGTGCCAGACGAACGATTAGCGGGAGTCACGAGCAGTACTTC
NA	TRBV12-5	TRBJ2-1	NA	CASAGKGGNEQFF	TGTGCTAGTGCCGGAAAGGGGGGGAATGAGCAGTTCTTC
NA	TRBV11-2	TRBJ1-5	NA	CASSPTLQVHSNQPQHF	TGTGCCAGCAGCCCGACGCTACAGGTCCATAGCAATCAGCCCCAGCATTTT
NA	TRBV5-1	TRBJ2-7	NA	CASRPTVGYEQYF	TGCGCCAGCAGGCCGACAGTGGGATACGAGCAGTACTTC
TRBD1	TRBV4-1	TRBJ2-7	NA	CASSYRQGVSYEQYF	TGCGCCAGCAGCTATAGACAGGGGGTTTCCTACGAGCAGTACTTC
TRBD2	TRBV6-5	TRBJ2-1	NA	CASTSGSRRFF	TGTGCCAGTACTAGCGGGAGTCGAAGGTTCTTC
TRBD2	TRBV7-9	TRBJ2-3	NA	CASSLGAGTNTQYF	TGTGCCAGCAGCTTAGGGGCCGGGACTAATACGCAGTATTTT
TRBD2	TRBV9	TRBJ2-1	NA	CASSTGLANEQFF	TGTGCCAGCAGCACCGGACTAGCTAATGAGCAGTTCTTC
TRBD1	TRBV9	TRBJ2-1	NA	CASSVELGQVGYNEQFF	TGTGCCAGCAGCGTAGAATTGGGACAGGTTGGATACAATGAGCAGTTCTTC
TRBD1	TRBV9	TRBJ1-4	NA	CASSPGQGAPIYNEKLFF	TGTGCCAGCAGCCCAGGACAGGGGGCGCCGATTTATAATGAAAAACTGTTTTTT
NA	TRBV19	TRBJ1-4	NA	CASNLRAPGANEKLFF	TGTGCCAGTAATTTAAGGGCGCCCGGGGCTAATGAAAAACTGTTTTTT
NA	TRBV3-1/TRBV3-2	TRBJ1-2	NA	CASSQALGGYTF	TGTGCCAGCAGCCAAGCGTTGGGCGGCTACACCTTC
TRBD2	TRBV27	TRBJ2-1	NA	CASSKMGTSGGNNEQFF	TGTGCCAGCAGTAAAATGGGGACTAGCGGGGGCAACAATGAGCAGTTCTTC
NA	TRBV2	TRBJ1-2	once	CASTSWGGTNDGYTF	TGTGCCAGCACCAGTTGGGGAGGGACAAATGATGGCTACACCTTC
NA	TRBV19	TRBJ1-6	NA	CASRNNGRRVRSPLHF	TGTGCCAGTAGGAATAATGGAAGGAGGGTTCGATCACCCCTCCACTTT
NA	TRBV10-3	TRBJ1-6	NA	CAISDRGKSSPLHF	TGTGCCATCAGTGATAGGGGAAAGAGTTCACCCCTCCACTTT
NA	TRBV14	TRBJ2-1	NA	CASSQDVGRDHGRNEQFF	TGTGCCAGCAGCCAAGATGTAGGGCGGGACCATGGTAGGAATGAGCAGTTCTTC
NA	TRBV10-3	TRBJ2-7	NA	CAISESGKTYEQYF	TGTGCCATCAGTGAGTCCGGGAAGACCTACGAGCAGTACTTC
NA	TRBV29-1	TRBJ1-1	few	CSVLPRGTEAFF	TGCAGCGTTCTCCCCAGGGGCACTGAAGCTTTCTTT
NA	TRBV15	TRBJ2-7	few	CATSRVPRGSSYEQYF	TGTGCCACCAGCAGAGTACCTCGAGGGAGCTCCTACGAGCAGTACTTC
TRBD1	TRBV6-2/TRBV6-3	TRBJ1-6	few	CASTPDRGRRPLHF	TGTGCCAGCACCCCGGACAGGGGGCGCAGGCCCCTCCACTTT
TRBD1	TRBV12-5	TRBJ2-5	NA	CASGSGQGRETQYF	TGTGCTAGTGGTTCGGGACAGGGTAGAGAGACCCAGTACTTC
NA	TRBV29-1	TRBJ1-2	NA	CSVDSPGYGYTF	TGCAGCGTTGATTCGCCAGGCTATGGCTACACCTTC
NA	TRBV5-4	TRBJ1-1	few	CASSLEIGGGASTEAFF	TGTGCCAGCAGCTTGGAAATTGGCGGAGGGGCCAGCACTGAAGCTTTCTTT